One and the same sample provided the 6 T cell receptor beta chains below, sequenced in a study of shared clonotypes between healthy human individuals. Produced via immunoSEQ multiplex PCR; TCRdb's table is partial and in-frame only. The sample comprises some 2,500,000 clones, around 93% of which are singletons, and more than 0.35% rests with the top ten. Sequences were obtained from naive CD4+ T cells from PBMCs. This sample's subset: CD45RA+ positively selected. These receptor sequences come from a man aged 18-30 years in good health. Some clones in this sample may be carry-over from other donors' samples.

The J gene is TRBJ2-1, the V gene TRBV9, with unresolved D. This CDR3 contains 13 residues. CDR1 and CDR2 from the germline V gene are SGDLS and YYNGEE. V shed 1 base and J shed 6 bases, with 8 bases lying between them. CDR3 nucleotides: TGTGCCAGCAGCGTACTGGGGATCAATGAGCAGTTCTTC. Its translation is CASSVLGINEQFF. The full variable domain, completed using reference TRBV9 and TRBJ2-1, is DSGVTQTPKHLITATGQRVTLRCSPRSGDLSVYWYQQSLDQGLQFLIQYYNGEERAKGNILERFSAQQFPDLHSELNLSSLELGDSALYFCASSVLGINEQFFGPGTRLTVL.

Comments on this clone: Other DNA variants within this sample encode the same CDR3. The rearrangement uses TRBV30 and TRBJ1-5; D not resolved. The germline CDR1 and CDR2 sequences are GTSNPN and SVGIG (reference sequence). V lost 1 base to trimming and J lost 1 base, with 5 bases between them. The length of the CDR3 is 13 residues. CDR3 amino acids: CAWSGMSNQPQHF. In DNA form, the CDR3 reads TGTGCCTGGAGTGGGATGAGCAATCAGCCCCAGCATTTT.

The CDR3 DNA reads TGTGCCAGCAGCTTAGGTGGACAGGGTTACAATGAGCAGTTCTTC. This codes for CASSLGGQGYNEQFF. V is TRBV11-2 and J is TRBJ2-1; 8 nucleotides align to TRBD1. V was clipped by 1 base and J by 4 bases; unmatched bases: 3. This CDR3 has 15 residues. Looked up from germline, CDR1 is SGHAT and CDR2 is FQNNGV. Variable domain in full (rest from reference TRBV11-2 and TRBJ2-1): EAGVAQSPRYKIIEKRQSVAFWCNPISGHATLYWYQQILGQGPKLLIQFQNNGVVDDSQLPKDRFSAERLKGVDSTLKIQPAKLEDSAVYLCASSLGGQGYNEQFFGPGTRLTVL.

This clone was observed a single time. The chain recombines TRBV29-1 with TRBJ1-2, with D hard to call. The CDR3 is 12 amino acids. V lost 3 bases and J lost 2, with 7 bases in between. CDR1 and CDR2 from the germline V gene are SQVTM and ANQGSEA. CDR3 coding DNA: TGCAGCGTTGACCCTCCAAACTATGGCTACACCTTC. Translated, it gives CSVDPPNYGYTF. Looking up the rest from reference TRBV29-1 and TRBJ1-2 gives the full variable domain: SAVISQKPSRDICQRGTSLTIQCQVDSQVTMMFWYRQQPGQSLTLIATANQGSEATYESGFVIDKFPISRPNLTFSTLTVSNMSPEDSSIYLCSVDPPNYGYTFGSGTRLTVV.

This chain joins TRBV7-6 and TRBJ2-1; 7 nucleotides align to TRBD1. The CDR3 runs 16 residues. The J segment lost 2 bases and the V segment lost 4 bases, leaving 8 bases of the junction unmatched. CDR1 is SGHVS and CDR2 is FNYEAQ in the germline V gene. The DNA for the CDR3 is TGTGCCAGCAGCTCACAAACCGGGACAGCCTACAATGAGCAGTTCTTC. Residues: CASSSQTGTAYNEQFF.

The rearrangement uses TRBV18 and TRBJ1-2; tentatively, D is TRBD1 (6 bases). V was trimmed by 1 base and J by 4 bases, leaving 13 bases between them. CDR3 length: 15 residues. Germline CDR1 is KGHSH and CDR2 is LQKENI. In DNA form, the CDR3 reads TGTGCCAGCTCACCACTACAGGGAACGGGCTATGGCTACACCTTC. Protein product: CASSPLQGTGYGYTF. Using reference TRBV18 and TRBJ1-2 for the parts outside the CDR3, the full variable domain is NAGVMQNPRHLVRRRGQEARLRCSPMKGHSHVYWYRQLPEEGLKFMVYLQKENIIDESGMPKERFSAEFPKEGPSILRIQQVVRGDSAAYFCASSPLQGTGYGYTFGSGTRLTVV.